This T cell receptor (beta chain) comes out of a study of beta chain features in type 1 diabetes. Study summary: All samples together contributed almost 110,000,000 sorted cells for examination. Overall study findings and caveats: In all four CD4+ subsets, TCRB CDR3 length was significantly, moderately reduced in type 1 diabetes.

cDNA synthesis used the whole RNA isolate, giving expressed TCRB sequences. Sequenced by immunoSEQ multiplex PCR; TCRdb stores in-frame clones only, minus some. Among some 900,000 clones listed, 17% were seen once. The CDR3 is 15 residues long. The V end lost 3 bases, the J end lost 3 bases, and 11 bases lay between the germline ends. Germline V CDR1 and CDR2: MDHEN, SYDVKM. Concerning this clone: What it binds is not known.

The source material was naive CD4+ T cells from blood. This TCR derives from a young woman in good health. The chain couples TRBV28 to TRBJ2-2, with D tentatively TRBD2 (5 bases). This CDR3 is CASSFADGDTGELFF. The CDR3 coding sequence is TGTGCCAGCAGTTTTGCAGACGGGGACACCGGGGAGCTGTTTTTT.